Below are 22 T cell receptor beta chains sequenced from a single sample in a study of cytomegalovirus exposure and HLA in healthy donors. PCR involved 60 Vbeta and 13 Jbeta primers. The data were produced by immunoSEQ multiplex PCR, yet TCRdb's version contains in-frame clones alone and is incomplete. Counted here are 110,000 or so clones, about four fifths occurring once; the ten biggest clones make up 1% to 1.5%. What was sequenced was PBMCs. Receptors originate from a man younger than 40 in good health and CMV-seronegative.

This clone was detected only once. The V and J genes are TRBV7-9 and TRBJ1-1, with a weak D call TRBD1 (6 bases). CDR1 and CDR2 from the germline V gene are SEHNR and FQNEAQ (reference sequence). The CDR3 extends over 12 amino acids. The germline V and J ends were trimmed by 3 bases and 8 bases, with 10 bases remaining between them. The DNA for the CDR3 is TGTGCCAGCAGCTTGGGGGCGCTGGAAGCTTTCTTT. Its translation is CASSLGALEAFF.

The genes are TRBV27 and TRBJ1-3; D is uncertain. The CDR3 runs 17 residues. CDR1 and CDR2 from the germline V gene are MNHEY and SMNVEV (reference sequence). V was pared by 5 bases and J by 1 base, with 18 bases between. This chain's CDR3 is CASSRSRTGNSGNTIYF. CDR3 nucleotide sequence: TGTGCCAGCAGTAGATCTCGGACGGGAAATTCTGGAAACACCATATATTTT.

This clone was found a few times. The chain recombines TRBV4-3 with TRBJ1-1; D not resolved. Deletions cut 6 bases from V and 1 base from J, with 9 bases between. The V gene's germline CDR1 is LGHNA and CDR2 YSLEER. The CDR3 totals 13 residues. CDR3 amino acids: CASRFSTNTEAFF. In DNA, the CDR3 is TGCGCCAGCAGGTTTAGTACGAACACTGAAGCTTTCTTT.

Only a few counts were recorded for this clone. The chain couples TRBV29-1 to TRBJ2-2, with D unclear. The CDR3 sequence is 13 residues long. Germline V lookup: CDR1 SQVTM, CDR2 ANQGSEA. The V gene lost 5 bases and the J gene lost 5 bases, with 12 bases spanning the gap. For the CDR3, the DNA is TGCAGCGTTATGTGGCAGGTGACCGGGGAGCTGTTTTTT. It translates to CSVMWQVTGELFF.

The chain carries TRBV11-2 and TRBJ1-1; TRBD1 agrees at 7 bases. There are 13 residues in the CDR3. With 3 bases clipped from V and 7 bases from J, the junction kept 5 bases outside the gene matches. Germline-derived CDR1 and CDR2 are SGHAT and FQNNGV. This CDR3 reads CASSFIRDSEAFF. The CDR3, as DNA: TGTGCCAGCAGCTTTATACGGGACAGTGAAGCTTTCTTT.

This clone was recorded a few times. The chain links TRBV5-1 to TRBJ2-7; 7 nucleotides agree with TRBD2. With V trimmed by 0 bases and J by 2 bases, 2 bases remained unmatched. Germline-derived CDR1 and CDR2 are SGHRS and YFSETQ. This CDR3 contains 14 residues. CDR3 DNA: TGCGCCAGCAGCTTGGGGGGGAGGGCCTACGAGCAGTACTTC. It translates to CASSLGGRAYEQYF.

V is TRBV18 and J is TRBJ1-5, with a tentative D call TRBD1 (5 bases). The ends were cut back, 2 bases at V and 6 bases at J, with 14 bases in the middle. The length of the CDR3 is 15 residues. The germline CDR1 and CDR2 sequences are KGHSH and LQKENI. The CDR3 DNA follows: TGTGCCAGCTCACCAGAGGCGGGGGGGGTTCAGCCCCAGCATTTT. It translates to CASSPEAGGVQPQHF. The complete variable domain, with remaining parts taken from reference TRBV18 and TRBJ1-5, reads NAGVMQNPRHLVRRRGQEARLRCSPMKGHSHVYWYRQLPEEGLKFMVYLQKENIIDESGMPKERFSAEFPKEGPSILRIQQVVRGDSAAYFCASSPEAGGVQPQHFGDGTRLSIL.

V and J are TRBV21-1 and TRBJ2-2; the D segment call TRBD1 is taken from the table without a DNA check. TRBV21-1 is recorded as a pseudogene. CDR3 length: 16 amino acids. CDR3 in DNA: TGTGCCAGCAGCAAAGATGACAGGGGGGGAACCGGGGAGCTGTTTTTT. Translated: CASSKDDRGGTGELFF.

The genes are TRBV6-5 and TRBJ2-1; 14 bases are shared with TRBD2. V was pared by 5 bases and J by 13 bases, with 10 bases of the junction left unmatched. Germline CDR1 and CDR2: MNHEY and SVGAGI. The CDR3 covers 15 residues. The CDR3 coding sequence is TGTGCCAGCAGTATGCCCGGGACTAGCGGGAGTATCCAGTTCTTC. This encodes CASSMPGTSGSIQFF.

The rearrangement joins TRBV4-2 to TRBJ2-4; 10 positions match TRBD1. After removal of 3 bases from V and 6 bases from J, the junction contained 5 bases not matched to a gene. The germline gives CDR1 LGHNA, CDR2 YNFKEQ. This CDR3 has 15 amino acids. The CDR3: CASSQRGQGPNIQYF. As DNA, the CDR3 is TGTGCCAGCAGCCAGAGGGGACAGGGGCCAAACATTCAGTACTTC.

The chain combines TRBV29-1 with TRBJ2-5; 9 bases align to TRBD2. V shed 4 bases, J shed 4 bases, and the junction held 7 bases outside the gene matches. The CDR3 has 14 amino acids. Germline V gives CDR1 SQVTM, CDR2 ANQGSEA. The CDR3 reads CSVVGRGGRETQYF. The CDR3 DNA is TGCAGCGTTGTAGGGCGGGGGGGCCGAGAGACCCAGTACTTC.

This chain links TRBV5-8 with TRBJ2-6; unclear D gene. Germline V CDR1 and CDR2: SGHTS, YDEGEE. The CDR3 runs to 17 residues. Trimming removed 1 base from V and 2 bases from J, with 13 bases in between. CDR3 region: CASSLLAITTGANVLTF. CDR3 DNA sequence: TGTGCCAGCAGCTTGTTGGCCATAACTACTGGGGCCAACGTCCTGACTTTC.

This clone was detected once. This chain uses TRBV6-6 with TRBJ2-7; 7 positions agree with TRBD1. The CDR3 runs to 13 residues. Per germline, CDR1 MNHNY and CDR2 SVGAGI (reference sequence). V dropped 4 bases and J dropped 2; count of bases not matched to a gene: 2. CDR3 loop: CASSFTGAYEQYF. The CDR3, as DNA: TGTGCCAGCAGTTTCACAGGGGCCTACGAGCAGTACTTC.

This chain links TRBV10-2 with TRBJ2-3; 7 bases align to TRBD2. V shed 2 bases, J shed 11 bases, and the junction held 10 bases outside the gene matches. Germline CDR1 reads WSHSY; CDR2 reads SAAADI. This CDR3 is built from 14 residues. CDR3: CASSEDLGGSGQYF. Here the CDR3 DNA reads TGCGCCAGCAGTGAGGATTTGGGAGGGAGTGGGCAGTATTTT.

In DNA, the CDR3 is TGTGCCAGTAGCCCCGGCCGCGGGGGGTCCTACAATGAGCAGTTCTTC. Translated, it gives CASSPGRGGSYNEQFF. This chain connects TRBV19 to TRBJ2-1; the match to TRBD2 covers 8 bases. This CDR3 has 16 residues. Germline CDR1 reads LNHDA; CDR2 reads SQIVND (reference sequence). Trimming took 6 bases from V and 1 from J; bases not matched to a gene: 8.

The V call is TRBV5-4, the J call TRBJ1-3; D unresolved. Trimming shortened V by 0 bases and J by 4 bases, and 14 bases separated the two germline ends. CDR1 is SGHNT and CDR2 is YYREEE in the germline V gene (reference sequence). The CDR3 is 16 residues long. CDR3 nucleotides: TGTGCCAGCAGCTTGGTAGGCAGACAAGGAGGAAACACCATATATTTT. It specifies CASSLVGRQGGNTIYF.

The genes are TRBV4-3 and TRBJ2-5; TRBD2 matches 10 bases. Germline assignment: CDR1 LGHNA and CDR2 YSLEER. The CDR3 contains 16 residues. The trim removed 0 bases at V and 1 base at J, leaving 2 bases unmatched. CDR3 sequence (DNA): TGCGCCAGCAGCCAAGATATAGCGGGAGGCCAAGAGACCCAGTACTTC. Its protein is CASSQDIAGGQETQYF.

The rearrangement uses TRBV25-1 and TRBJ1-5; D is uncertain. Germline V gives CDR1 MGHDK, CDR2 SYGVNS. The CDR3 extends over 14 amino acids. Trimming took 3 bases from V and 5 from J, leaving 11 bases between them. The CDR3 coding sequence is TGTGCCAGCAGTGAGCCGGGAATACATCAGCCCCAGCATTTT. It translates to CASSEPGIHQPQHF.

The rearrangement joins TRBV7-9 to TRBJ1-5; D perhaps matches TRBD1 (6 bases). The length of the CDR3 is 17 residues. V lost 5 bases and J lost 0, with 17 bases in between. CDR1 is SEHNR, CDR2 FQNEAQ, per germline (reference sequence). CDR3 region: CASSRDRWGNSNQPQHF. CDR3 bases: TGTGCCAGCAGCCGTGACAGGTGGGGGAATAGCAATCAGCCCCAGCATTTT.

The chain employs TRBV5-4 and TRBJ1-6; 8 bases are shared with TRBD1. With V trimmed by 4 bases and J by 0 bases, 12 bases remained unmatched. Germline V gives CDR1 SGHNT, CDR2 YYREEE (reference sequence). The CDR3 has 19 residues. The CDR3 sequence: CASSPGQDRQSSYNSPLHF. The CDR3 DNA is TGTGCCAGCAGCCCGGGACAGGACCGTCAAAGCTCCTATAATTCACCCCTCCACTTT.

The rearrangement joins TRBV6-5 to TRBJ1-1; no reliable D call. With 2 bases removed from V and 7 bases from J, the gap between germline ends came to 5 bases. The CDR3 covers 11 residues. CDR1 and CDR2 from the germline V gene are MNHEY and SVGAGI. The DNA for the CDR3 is TGTGCCAGCAGTTACGGTAGTGAAGCTTTCTTT. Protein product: CASSYGSEAFF.

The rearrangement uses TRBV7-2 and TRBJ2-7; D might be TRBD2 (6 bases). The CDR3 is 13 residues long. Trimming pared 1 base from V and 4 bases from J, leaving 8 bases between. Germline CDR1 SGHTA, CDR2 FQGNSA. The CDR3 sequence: CASSLVADYEQYF. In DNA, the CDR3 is TGTGCCAGCAGCTTAGTAGCGGATTACGAGCAGTACTTC.